The 5 T cell receptor beta chains below all came from one sample that was sequenced in a study of shared clonotypes between healthy human individuals. Profiling relied on immunoSEQ multiplex PCR, and the TCRdb table lists in-frame clones only, not all of them. The sample lists about 490,000 clones, approximately 78% occurring once. Sequenced: PBMCs. These receptors came from a middle-aged woman in good health. Some clones in this sample may be carry-over from other donors' samples.

This chain uses TRBV29-1 with TRBJ2-7; 7 bases agree with TRBD2. V was clipped by 6 bases and J by 2 bases; unmatched bases: 13. The CDR3 is 15 amino acids. Germline V gene data show CDR1 as SQVTM and CDR2 as ANQGSEA. Here the CDR3 DNA reads TGCAGCGTCGTTGTCGGGGCGGGAGCCACCTACGAGCAGTACTTC. Residues: CSVVVGAGATYEQYF.

The CDR3 bases are TGTGCCAGCAGCTTGCGGAGGCCAAGCACAGATACGCAGTATTTT. Translation gives CASSLRRPSTDTQYF. The V and J genes are TRBV7-6 and TRBJ2-3; D may be TRBD2 (5 bases). Looked up from germline, CDR1 is SGHVS and CDR2 is FNYEAQ. Trimming took 3 bases from V and 0 from J, leaving 10 bases between them. This CDR3 is built from 15 residues. Variable domain in full (rest from reference TRBV7-6 and TRBJ2-3): GAGVSQSPRYKVTKRGQDVALRCDPISGHVSLYWYRQALGQGPEFLTYFNYEAQQDKSGLPNDRFSAERPEGSISTLTIQRTEQRDSAMYRCASSLRRPSTDTQYFGPGTRLTVL.

The chain uses TRBV7-8 and TRBJ2-7, with TRBD1 identical over 8 bases. This CDR3 has 16 amino acids. After removal of 5 bases from V and 4 bases from J, the junction contained 13 bases not matched to a gene. Per the germline V gene, CDR1 is SGHVS and CDR2 is FQNEAQ. As DNA, the CDR3 is TGTGCCAGCAGCCTCCCCGGACAGGGCGGAGGTTACGAGCAGTACTTC. It specifies CASSLPGQGGGYEQYF. Looking up the rest from reference TRBV7-8 and TRBJ2-7 gives the full variable domain: GAGVSQSPRYKVAKRGQDVALRCDPISGHVSLFWYQQALGQGPEFLTYFQNEAQLDKSGLPSDRFFAERPEGSVSTLKIQRTQQEDSAVYLCASSLPGQGGGYEQYFGPGTRLTVT.

This rearrangement joins TRBV6-5 to TRBJ1-5; D is uncertain. This CDR3 has 12 amino acids. In germline, CDR1 is MNHEY, CDR2 SVGAGI. V was shortened by 5 bases and J by 2 bases, with 4 bases between the two germline ends. In nucleotides, the CDR3 is TGTGCCAGCAGTCGGGGCAATCAGCCCCAGCATTTT. Amino acid sequence: CASSRGNQPQHF.

The chain links TRBV19 to TRBJ2-7; 8 bases agree with TRBD1. Losses at the gene ends were 2 bases for V and 0 bases for J; bases not matched to a gene: 6. Germline assignment: CDR1 LNHDA and CDR2 SQIVND (reference sequence). The CDR3 runs 16 residues. This CDR3 reads CASSIPGGSGSYEQYF. The CDR3 nucleotides are TGTGCCAGTAGTATACCAGGGGGCTCGGGCTCCTACGAGCAGTACTTC. The full variable domain, in which reference TRBV19 and TRBJ2-7 provide the parts outside the CDR3, is DGGITQSPKYLFRKEGQNVTLSCEQNLNHDAMYWYRQDPGQGLRLIYYSQIVNDFQKGDIAEGYSVSREKKESFPLTVTSAQKNPTAFYLCASSIPGGSGSYEQYFGPGTRLTVT.